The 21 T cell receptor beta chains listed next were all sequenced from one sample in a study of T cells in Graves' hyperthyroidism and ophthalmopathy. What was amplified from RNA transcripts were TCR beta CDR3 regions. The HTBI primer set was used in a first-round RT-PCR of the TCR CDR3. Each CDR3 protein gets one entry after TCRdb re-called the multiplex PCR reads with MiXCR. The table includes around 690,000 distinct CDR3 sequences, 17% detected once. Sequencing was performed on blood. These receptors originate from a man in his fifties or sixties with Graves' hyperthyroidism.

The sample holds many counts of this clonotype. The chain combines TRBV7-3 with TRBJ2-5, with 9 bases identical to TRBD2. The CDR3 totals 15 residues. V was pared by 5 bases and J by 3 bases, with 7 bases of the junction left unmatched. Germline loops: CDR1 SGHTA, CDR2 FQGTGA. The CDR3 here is CASSIAAGGEETQYF. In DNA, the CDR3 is TGTGCCAGCAGCATAGCAGCGGGAGGCGAAGAGACCCAGTACTTC.

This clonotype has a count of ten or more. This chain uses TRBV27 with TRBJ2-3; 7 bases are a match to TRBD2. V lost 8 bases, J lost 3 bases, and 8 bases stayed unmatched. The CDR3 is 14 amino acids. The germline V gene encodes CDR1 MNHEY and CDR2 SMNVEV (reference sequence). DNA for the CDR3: TGTGCCAGCTCCACTACAGCGGGGACAGATACGCAGTATTTT. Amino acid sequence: CASSTTAGTDTQYF.

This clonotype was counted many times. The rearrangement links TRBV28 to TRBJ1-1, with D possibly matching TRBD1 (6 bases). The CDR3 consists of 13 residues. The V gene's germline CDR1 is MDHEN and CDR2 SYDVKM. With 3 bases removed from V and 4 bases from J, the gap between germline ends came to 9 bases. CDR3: CASSFLQGTEAFF. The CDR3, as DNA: TGTGCCAGCAGTTTTTTACAGGGCACTGAAGCTTTCTTT.

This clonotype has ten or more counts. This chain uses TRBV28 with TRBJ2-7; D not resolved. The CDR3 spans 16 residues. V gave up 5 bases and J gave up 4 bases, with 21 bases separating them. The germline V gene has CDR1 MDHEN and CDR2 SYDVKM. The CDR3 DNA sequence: TGTGCCAGCAGTCTTCCCGGGTCAATAGGTGCGTACGAGCAGTACTTC. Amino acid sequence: CASSLPGSIGAYEQYF.

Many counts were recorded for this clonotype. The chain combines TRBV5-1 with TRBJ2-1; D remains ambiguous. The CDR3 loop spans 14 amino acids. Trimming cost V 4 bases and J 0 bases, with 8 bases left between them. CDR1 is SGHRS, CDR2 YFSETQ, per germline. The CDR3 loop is CASSPYSSYNEQFF. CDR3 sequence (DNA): TGCGCCAGCAGCCCGTATAGCTCCTACAATGAGCAGTTCTTC.

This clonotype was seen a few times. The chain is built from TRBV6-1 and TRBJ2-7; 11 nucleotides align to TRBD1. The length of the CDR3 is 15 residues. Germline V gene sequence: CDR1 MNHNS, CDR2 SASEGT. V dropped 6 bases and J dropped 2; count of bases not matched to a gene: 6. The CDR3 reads CASSEGQGVAYEQYF. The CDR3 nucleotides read TGTGCCAGCAGCGAGGGACAGGGGGTCGCCTACGAGCAGTACTTC.

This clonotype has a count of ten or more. The CDR3 loop is CASSRGSSSYEQYF. CDR3 nucleotide sequence: TGTGCCAGCAGCCGAGGTTCCAGCTCCTACGAGCAGTACTTC. The V and J genes are TRBV7-8 and TRBJ2-7; D is unresolved. CDR1 is SGHVS and CDR2 is FQNEAQ in the germline V gene. CDR3 length: 14 residues. V dropped 5 bases and J dropped 0 bases, with 11 bases sitting between them. Combining the CDR3 with reference TRBV7-8 and TRBJ2-7 gives the whole variable domain GAGVSQSPRYKVAKRGQDVALRCDPISGHVSLFWYQQALGQGPEFLTYFQNEAQLDKSGLPSDRFFAERPEGSVSTLKIQRTQQEDSAVYLCASSRGSSSYEQYFGPGTRLTVT.

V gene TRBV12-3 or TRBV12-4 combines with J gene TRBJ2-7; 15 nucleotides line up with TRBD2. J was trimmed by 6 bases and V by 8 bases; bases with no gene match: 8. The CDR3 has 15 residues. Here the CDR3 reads CASRSGLAGGVEQYF. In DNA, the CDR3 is TGTGCCAGCCGCTCGGGACTAGCGGGAGGTGTCGAGCAGTACTTC.

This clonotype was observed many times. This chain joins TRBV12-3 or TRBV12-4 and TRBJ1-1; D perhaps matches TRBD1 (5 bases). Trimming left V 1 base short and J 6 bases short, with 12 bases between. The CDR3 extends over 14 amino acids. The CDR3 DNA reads TGTGCCAGCAGTTTAGGGGGGGGAGGCGCTGAAGCTTTCTTT. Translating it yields CASSLGGGGAEAFF.

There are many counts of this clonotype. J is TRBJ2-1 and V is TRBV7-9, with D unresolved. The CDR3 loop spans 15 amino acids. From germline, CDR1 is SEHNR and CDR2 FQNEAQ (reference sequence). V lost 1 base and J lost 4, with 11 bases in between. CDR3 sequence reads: CASSLVGYAYNEQFF. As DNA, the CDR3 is TGTGCCAGCAGCTTAGTGGGGTACGCTTACAATGAGCAGTTCTTC. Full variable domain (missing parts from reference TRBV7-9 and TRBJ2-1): DTGVSQNPRHKITKRGQNVTFRCDPISEHNRLYWYRQTLGQGPEFLTYFQNEAQLEKSRLLSDRFSAERPKGSFSTLEIQRTEQGDSAMYLCASSLVGYAYNEQFFGPGTRLTVL.

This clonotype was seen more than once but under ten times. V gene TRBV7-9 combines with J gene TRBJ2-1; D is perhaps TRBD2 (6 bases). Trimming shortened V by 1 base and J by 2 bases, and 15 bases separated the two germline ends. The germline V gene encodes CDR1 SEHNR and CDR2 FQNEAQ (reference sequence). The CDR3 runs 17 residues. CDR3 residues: CASSLGGRSSPYNEQFF. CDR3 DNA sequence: TGTGCCAGCAGCTTAGGGGGGAGGTCAAGTCCCTACAATGAGCAGTTCTTC.

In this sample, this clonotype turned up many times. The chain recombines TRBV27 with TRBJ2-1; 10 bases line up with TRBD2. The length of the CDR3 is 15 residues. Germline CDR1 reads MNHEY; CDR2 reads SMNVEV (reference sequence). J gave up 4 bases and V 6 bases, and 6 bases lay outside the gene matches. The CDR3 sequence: CASSLTSGLYNEQFF. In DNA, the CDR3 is TGTGCCAGCAGCCTGACTAGCGGGCTATACAATGAGCAGTTCTTC.

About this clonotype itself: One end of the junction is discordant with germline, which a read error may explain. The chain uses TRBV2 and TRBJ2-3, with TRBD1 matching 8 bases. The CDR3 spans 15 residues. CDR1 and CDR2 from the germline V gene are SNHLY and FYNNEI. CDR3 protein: CASSLGQGSTDTQYF. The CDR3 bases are TGCGCCAGCAGCCTCGGACAGGGATCCACAGATACGCAGTATTTT.

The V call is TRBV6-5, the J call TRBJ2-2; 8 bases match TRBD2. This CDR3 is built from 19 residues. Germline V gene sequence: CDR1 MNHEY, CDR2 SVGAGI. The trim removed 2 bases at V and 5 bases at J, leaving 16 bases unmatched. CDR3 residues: CASSYTLPLAGPRTGELFF. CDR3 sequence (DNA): TGTGCCAGCAGTTACACCCTCCCCTTAGCGGGGCCTAGGACCGGGGAGCTGTTTTTT.

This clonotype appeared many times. The CDR3, as DNA: TGTGCCAGCAGCTTCCAGGGACAGGGAGTTTACGAGCAGTACTTC. This translates into CASSFQGQGVYEQYF. The rearrangement joins TRBV12-3 or TRBV12-4 to TRBJ2-7; 9 bases map to TRBD1. The CDR3 covers 15 residues. V lost 6 bases, J lost 4 bases, and 10 bases stayed unmatched.

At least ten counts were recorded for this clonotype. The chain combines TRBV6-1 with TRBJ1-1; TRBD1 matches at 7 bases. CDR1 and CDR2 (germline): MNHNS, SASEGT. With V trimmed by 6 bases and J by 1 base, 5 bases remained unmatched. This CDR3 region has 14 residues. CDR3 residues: CASRPTGSNTEAFF. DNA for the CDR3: TGTGCCAGCAGGCCGACAGGGTCGAACACTGAAGCTTTCTTT.

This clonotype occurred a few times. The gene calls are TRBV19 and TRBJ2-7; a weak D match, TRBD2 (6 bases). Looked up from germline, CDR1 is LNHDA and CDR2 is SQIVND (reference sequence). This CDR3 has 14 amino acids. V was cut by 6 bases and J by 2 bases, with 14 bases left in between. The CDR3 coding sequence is TGTGCCAGTAGACCAACGGCGGGGACCTACGAGCAGTACTTC. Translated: CASRPTAGTYEQYF.

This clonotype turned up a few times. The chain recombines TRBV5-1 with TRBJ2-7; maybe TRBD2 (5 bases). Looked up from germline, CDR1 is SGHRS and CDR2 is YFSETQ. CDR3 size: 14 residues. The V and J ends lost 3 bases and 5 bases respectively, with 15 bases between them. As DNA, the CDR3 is TGCGCCAGCAGCTCTGACGAGGGAAGGGACGAGCAGTACTTC. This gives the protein CASSSDEGRDEQYF.

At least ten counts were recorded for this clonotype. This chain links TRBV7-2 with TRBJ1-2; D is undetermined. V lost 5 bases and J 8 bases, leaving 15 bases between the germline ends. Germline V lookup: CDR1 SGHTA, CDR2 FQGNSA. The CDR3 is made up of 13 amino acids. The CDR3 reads CASSEVPKGGYTF. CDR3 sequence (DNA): TGTGCCAGCAGCGAAGTCCCGAAAGGCGGCTACACCTTC. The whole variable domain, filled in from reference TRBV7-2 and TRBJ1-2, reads GAGVSQSPSNKVTEKGKDVELRCDPISGHTALYWYRQSLGQGLEFLIYFQGNSAPDKSGLPSDRFSAERTGGSVSTLTIQRTQQEDSAVYLCASSEVPKGGYTFGSGTRLTVV.

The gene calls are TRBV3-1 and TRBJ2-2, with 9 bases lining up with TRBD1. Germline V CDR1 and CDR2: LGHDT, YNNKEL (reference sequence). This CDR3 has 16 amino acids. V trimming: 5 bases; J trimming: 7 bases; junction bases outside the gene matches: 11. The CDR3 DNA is TGTGCCAGCAGCTACCTAGACAGGGGGGTTGGCGGGGAGCTGTTTTTT. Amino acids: CASSYLDRGVGGELFF.

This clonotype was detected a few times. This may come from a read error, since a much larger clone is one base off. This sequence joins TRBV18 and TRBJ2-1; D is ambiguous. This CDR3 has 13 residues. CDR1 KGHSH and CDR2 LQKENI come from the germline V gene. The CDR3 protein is CASSPYLGDERFF. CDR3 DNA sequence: TGTGCCAGCTCGCCTTATTTAGGCGATGAGCGGTTCTTC. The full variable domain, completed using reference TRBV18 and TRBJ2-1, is NAGVMQNPRHLVRRRGQEARLRCSPMKGHSHVYWYRQLPEEGLKFMVYLQKENIIDESGMPKERFSAEFPKEGPSILRIQQVVRGDSAAYFCASSPYLGDERFFGPGTRLTVL.